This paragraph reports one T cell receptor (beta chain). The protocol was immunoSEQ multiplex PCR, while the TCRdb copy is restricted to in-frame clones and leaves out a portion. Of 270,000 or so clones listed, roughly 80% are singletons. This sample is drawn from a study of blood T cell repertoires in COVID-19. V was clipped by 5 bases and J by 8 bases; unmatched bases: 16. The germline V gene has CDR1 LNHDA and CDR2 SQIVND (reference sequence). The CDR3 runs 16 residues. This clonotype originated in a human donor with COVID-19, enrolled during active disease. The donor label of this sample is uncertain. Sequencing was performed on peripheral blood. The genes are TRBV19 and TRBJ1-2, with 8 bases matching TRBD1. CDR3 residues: CASSFLGQGSQGGYTF. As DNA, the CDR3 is TGTGCCAGTAGTTTCCTCGGACAGGGTAGCCAGGGGGGCTACACCTTC.